The 10 T cell receptor beta chains reported below all come from one sample, sequenced in a study of identical twins. TCRdb itself ran the 5' RACE reads through MiXCR, one entry per CDR3 protein. The sample yields 700,000 to 950,000 distinct CDR3 sequences, 9% to 15% seen once. A further study also used this sample, focusing on yellow fever vaccine responses in identical twins.

The material sequenced was PBMCs. The origin of the receptors is a woman younger than 35 in good health.

In this sample, this clonotype turned up many times. The chain combines TRBV27 with TRBJ2-7; the D gene is possibly TRBD2 (6 bases). Between the trimmed V and J ends, which lost 6 bases and 1 base, there was a span of 16 bases. CDR3 length equals 15 residues. CDR1 is MNHEY and CDR2 is SMNVEV in the germline V gene (reference sequence). The CDR3 region is CASSRSGPGSYEQYF. The CDR3 DNA follows: TGTGCCAGCAGCAGAAGCGGGCCTGGGTCCTACGAGCAGTACTTC.

The chain uses TRBV10-1 and TRBJ2-7; 7 positions match TRBD1. V lost 4 bases, J lost 2 bases, and 5 bases stayed unmatched. Looked up from germline, CDR1 is WNHNN and CDR2 is SYGVQD (reference sequence). The length of the CDR3 is 14 residues. The DNA of the CDR3 is TGCGCCAGCAGTGGGGGACAGCCTCCCTACGAGCAGTACTTC. It yields the protein CASSGGQPPYEQYF.

This clonotype was counted at least ten times. This rearrangement joins TRBV28 to TRBJ2-3; no clear D. This CDR3 has 12 residues. From germline, CDR1 is MDHEN and CDR2 SYDVKM. V dropped 3 bases and J dropped 4 bases, with 5 bases sitting between them. CDR3 in DNA: TGTGCCAGCAGTTTGAAGGCAGATACGCAGTATTTT. Protein sequence: CASSLKADTQYF.

This clonotype was found a few times. V is TRBV28 and J is TRBJ1-1; D gene uncertain. Trimming took off 5 bases at V and 5 bases at J, with 12 bases between the two ends. Germline loops: CDR1 MDHEN, CDR2 SYDVKM. The CDR3 extends over 13 amino acids. CDR3 residues: CASSPMTRTEAFF. For the CDR3, the DNA is TGTGCCAGCAGTCCTATGACAAGGACTGAAGCTTTCTTT.

CDR3 sequence reads: CASNRGMNTEAFF. Here the CDR3 DNA reads TGTGCCAGCAACAGGGGTATGAACACTGAAGCTTTCTTT. V and J are TRBV3-1 and TRBJ1-1, with 7 positions matching TRBD1. V trimming: 7 bases; J trimming: 0 bases; junction bases outside the gene matches: 2. The CDR3 has 13 amino acids. Germline CDR1 reads LGHDT; CDR2 reads YNNKEL (reference sequence). Together with reference TRBV3-1 and TRBJ1-1, the CDR3 gives the full variable domain: DTAVSQTPKYLVTQMGNDKSIKCEQNLGHDTMYWYKQDSKKFLKIMFSYNNKELIINETVPNRFSPKSPDKAHLNLHINSLELGDSAVYFCASNRGMNTEAFFGQGTRLTVV.

This clonotype came up a few times. This sequence joins TRBV5-1 and TRBJ2-3; no reliable D call. The CDR3 consists of 15 residues. Germline V CDR1 and CDR2: SGHRS, YFSETQ. Trimming left V 1 base short and J 0 bases short, with 9 bases between. The CDR3 loop is CASSLRAPSTDTQYF. CDR3 coding DNA: TGCGCCAGCAGCTTGCGAGCGCCTAGCACAGATACGCAGTATTTT.

This clonotype appeared a few times. The chain has TRBV13 and TRBJ1-1; D unclear. The germline V and J ends were trimmed by 2 bases and 0 bases, with 7 bases remaining between them. CDR3 length: 14 residues. Germline V gene sequence: CDR1 PRHDT, CDR2 FYEKMQ (reference sequence). CDR3 nucleotides: TGTGCCAGCAGCTTAAAGTTAATGAACACTGAAGCTTTCTTT. This sequence encodes CASSLKLMNTEAFF.

CDR3 sequence: CSAISAGQPYEQYV. Written as DNA, the CDR3 is TGCAGTGCGATCTCCGCGGGTCAACCCTACGAGCAGTACGTC. The chain links TRBV20-1 to TRBJ2-7; D is possibly TRBD2 (5 bases). CDR1 is DFQATT, CDR2 SNEGSKA, per germline (reference sequence). The CDR3 sequence is 14 residues long. The V end was cut by 6 bases, the J end by 2 bases, with 17 bases between.

This clonotype was seen a few times. J is TRBJ2-1 and V is TRBV9; D unclear. CDR3 length equals 17 residues. V was clipped by 0 bases and J by 0 bases, with 13 bases between them. Germline V gene data show CDR1 as SGDLS and CDR2 as YYNGEE. This CDR3 reads CASSVGISASSYNEQFF. The DNA of the CDR3 is TGTGCCAGCAGCGTAGGAATTTCAGCCAGCTCCTACAATGAGCAGTTCTTC.

This clonotype was counted at least ten times. This chain connects TRBV12-3 or TRBV12-4 to TRBJ1-3; D remains unclear. Trimming removed 2 bases at V and 4 bases at J, with 6 bases between. This CDR3 contains 13 residues. This CDR3 reads CASSLTYGNTIYF. CDR3 coding DNA: TGTGCCAGCAGTTTAACATACGGAAACACCATATATTTT.